These 31 T cell receptor beta chains were sequenced from one sample in a study of neurological immune-mediated disorders. A single record per CDR3 protein comes from TCRdb applying MiXCR to the 5' RACE reads. Among fewer than 60,000 distinct CDR3 sequences listed, roughly 3.8% were seen once. The sequenced material came from PBMCs. Every receptor here comes from a man in his fifties or sixties with multiple sclerosis.

With respect to this clonotype: A much larger clone is a single base away; this may be a read error. V gene TRBV6-2 or TRBV6-3 combines with J gene TRBJ1-2; TRBD1 agrees at 7 bases. V dropped 8 bases and J dropped 1; count of bases not matched to a gene: 13. The germline V gene encodes CDR1 MNHEY and CDR2 SVGEGT. This CDR3 region has 16 residues. The CDR3 region has the DNA TGTGCCAGCGGGAGGAACAGGGGAATTGTTAACTATGGCTACACCTTC. It encodes CASGRNRGIVNYGYTF.

The sample holds many counts of this clonotype. For the CDR3, the DNA is TGCGCCAGCACTGAGGGGTCCAGGATGGTTTACAATGAGCAGTTCTTC. This sequence encodes CASTEGSRMVYNEQFF. The rearrangement links TRBV5-1 to TRBJ2-1; D might be TRBD1 or TRBD2, each matching 5 bases. Germline V gene sequence: CDR1 SGHRS, CDR2 YFSETQ. The germline V and J ends were trimmed by 6 bases and 4 bases, with 20 bases remaining between them. CDR3 length equals 16 residues.

This clonotype was found many times. This rearrangement joins TRBV20-1 to TRBJ1-1, with D possibly being TRBD1 (6 bases). This CDR3 has 11 amino acids. The germline CDR1 and CDR2 sequences are DFQATT and SNEGSKA (reference sequence). As DNA, the CDR3 is TGCAGCCAAAGGGGGGGGACTGAAGCTTTCTTT. It specifies CSQRGGTEAFF.

This clonotype was detected many times. The CDR3 reads CSARDRTSGSNEQFF. The CDR3 coding sequence is TGCAGTGCTAGAGACCGGACTAGCGGGAGCAATGAGCAGTTCTTC. The chain has TRBV20-1 and TRBJ2-1; 13 bases fit TRBD2. The CDR3 sequence is 15 residues long. Germline V gives CDR1 DFQATT, CDR2 SNEGSKA (reference sequence). J lost 6 bases, V lost 0 bases, and 2 bases had no gene match.

The table lists this clonotype with many counts. The V call is TRBV5-1, the J call TRBJ1-1; no clear D. The CDR3 consists of 14 residues. Trimming pared 0 bases from V and 2 bases from J, leaving 8 bases between. The V gene's germline CDR1 is SGHRS and CDR2 YFSETQ. The CDR3 here is CASSLAQVNTEAFF. CDR3 DNA sequence: TGCGCCAGCAGCTTGGCCCAGGTAAACACTGAAGCTTTCTTT.

This clonotype was observed many times. The chain has TRBV12-3 or TRBV12-4 and TRBJ2-7; perhaps D is TRBD1 or TRBD2 (5 bases each). The CDR3 extends over 12 amino acids. With 8 bases removed from V and 6 bases from J, the gap between germline ends came to 14 bases. Written as DNA, the CDR3 is TGTGCCAGCGGGGCCACTGGGGGCGAGCAGTACTTC. Protein sequence: CASGATGGEQYF.

Points on this clonotype: Just one base apart from a much larger clone, this may be a read error. The conserved closing phenylalanine or tryptophan is absent in this CDR3, likely reflecting a read error. CDR3 residues: CATNRAAGTLSGYTV. The CDR3 nucleotides read TGTGCCACCAACAGGGCCGCGGGTACCCTTAGCGGCTACACCGTC. The V and J genes are TRBV28 and TRBJ1-2; perhaps TRBD1 as D (6 bases). V lost 10 bases to trimming and J lost 8 bases, with 26 bases between them. There are 15 residues in the CDR3. The germline V gene encodes CDR1 MDHEN and CDR2 SYDVKM.

In this sample, this clonotype turned up many times. The CDR3 bases are TGTGCCATCAGTGAGACGCAGGGGCGCGAAGCTTTCTTT. Translating it yields CAISETQGREAFF. V usage is TRBV10-3 and J usage is TRBJ1-1; TRBD1 might be the D (6 bases). The CDR3 consists of 13 residues. V lost 2 bases and J lost 8, with 12 bases in between. The germline gives CDR1 ENHRY, CDR2 SYGVKD.

Ten or more counts support this clonotype. J is TRBJ2-5 and V is TRBV29-1; no firm D call. The V end lost 1 base, the J end lost 5 bases, and 11 bases lay between the germline ends. The length of the CDR3 is 13 residues. Germline CDR1 and CDR2: SQVTM and ANQGSEA. CDR3 nucleotides: TGCAGCGTTGAAGTTCAGGCCCGGGAGACCCAGTACTTC. This encodes CSVEVQARETQYF.

The chain combines TRBV6-5 with TRBJ1-1, with TRBD1 as a possible D gene (6 bases). This CDR3 has 17 amino acids. With 4 bases removed from V and 3 bases from J, the gap between germline ends came to 21 bases. The germline gives CDR1 MNHEY, CDR2 SVGAGI. The CDR3, as DNA: TGTGCCAGCAGTTTTTATATCGGGGGCAGGGCTGACACTGAAGCTTTCTTT. This encodes CASSFYIGGRADTEAFF.

This clonotype was observed many times. The rearrangement joins TRBV5-6 to TRBJ1-1; a possible D gene is TRBD1 (5 bases). Trimming left V 0 bases short and J 6 bases short, with 15 bases between. CDR3 length: 15 amino acids. CDR1 SGHDT and CDR2 YYEEEE come from the germline V gene. CDR3 coding DNA: TGTGCCAGCAGCTTGGTAGGGGAAGTGGGGCCTGAAGCTTTCTTT. It codes for CASSLVGEVGPEAFF.

This clonotype appeared many times. A junction end diverges from the germline sequence, so it may reflect a read error. The chain has TRBV24-1 and TRBJ2-6, with no clear D. Looked up from germline, CDR1 is KGHDR and CDR2 is SFDVKD. This CDR3 is built from 15 residues. The CDR3 DNA reads TGTGCCACTAGTGATAGGTATTCTGGGGCCAACGTCCTGACTTTC. Protein sequence: CATSDRYSGANVLTF.

This clonotype was recorded many times. The chain couples TRBV7-8 to TRBJ2-5, with TRBD2 matching 8 bases. The CDR3 has 15 residues. J lost 5 bases, V lost 5 bases, and 10 bases had no gene match. Germline CDR1 is SGHVS and CDR2 is FQNEAQ. CDR3 sequence (DNA): TGTGCCAGCAGCGAAGCGGGAGCTGGTGGGGAGACCCAGTACTTC. Translation: CASSEAGAGGETQYF.

This clonotype was seen repeatedly, ten times or more. The chain recombines TRBV28 with TRBJ2-7; D is unclear. CDR3 length: 14 amino acids. Trimming left V 2 bases short and J 2 bases short, with 10 bases between. Per the germline V gene, CDR1 is MDHEN and CDR2 is SYDVKM. The CDR3 sequence is CASSLGRPPYEQYF. Written as DNA, the CDR3 is TGTGCCAGCAGTTTAGGGCGGCCCCCCTACGAGCAGTACTTC.

The sample holds many counts of this clonotype. The J gene is TRBJ2-3, the V gene TRBV20-1; D remains unclear. The V end was cut by 6 bases, the J end by 3 bases, with 22 bases between. Germline CDR1 reads DFQATT; CDR2 reads SNEGSKA (reference sequence). The CDR3 contains 16 residues. In DNA form, the CDR3 reads TGCAGTGCCCACAAAGCGCAGGAAGGGTGGACAGATACGCAGTATTTT. It translates to CSAHKAQEGWTDTQYF.

This clonotype was recorded at least ten times. The V gene is TRBV5-1, the J gene TRBJ2-2; TRBD2 is a possible D gene (6 bases). Between the trimmed V and J ends, which lost 4 bases and 4 bases, there was a span of 17 bases. Germline V gene data show CDR1 as SGHRS and CDR2 as YFSETQ. The CDR3 contains 16 residues. CDR3 residues: CASSPRTGAATGELFF. The CDR3 nucleotides read TGCGCCAGCAGCCCTCGGACGGGAGCGGCCACCGGGGAGCTGTTTTTT.

This clonotype was recorded at least ten times. This chain joins TRBV29-1 and TRBJ1-1; possible D gene TRBD1, 6 bases. Trimming left V 5 bases short and J 1 base short, with 17 bases between. Looked up from germline, CDR1 is SQVTM and CDR2 is ANQGSEA. This CDR3 has 15 amino acids. The DNA for the CDR3 is TGCAGCGTTCCTCAGGGGACGCTGAGGAACACTGAAGCTTTCTTT. The encoded protein is CSVPQGTLRNTEAFF. Full variable domain (missing parts from reference TRBV29-1 and TRBJ1-1): SAVISQKPSRDICQRGTSLTIQCQVDSQVTMMFWYRQQPGQSLTLIATANQGSEATYESGFVIDKFPISRPNLTFSTLTVSNMSPEDSSIYLCSVPQGTLRNTEAFFGQGTRLTVV.

In this sample, this clonotype turned up a few times. This chain connects TRBV24-1 to TRBJ2-1; D is undetermined. The CDR3 is 14 amino acids. The germline V and J ends were trimmed by 5 bases and 1 base, with 8 bases remaining between them. The germline CDR1 and CDR2 sequences are KGHDR and SFDVKD. CDR3 nucleotides: TGTGCCACCAGTGGGTGGGAATCCTACAATGAGCAGTTCTTC. Its translation is CATSGWESYNEQFF.

This clonotype was counted ten times or more. The chain combines TRBV3-1 with TRBJ2-2; tentatively, D is TRBD2 (6 bases). The germline V gene has CDR1 LGHDT and CDR2 YNNKEL (reference sequence). The CDR3 runs 18 residues. V was cut by 1 base and J by 0 bases, with 15 bases left in between. DNA for the CDR3: TGTGCCAGCAGCCAAGGACCCCCGGCTAGCGCGAACACCGGGGAGCTGTTTTTT. This encodes CASSQGPPASANTGELFF.

This clonotype has ten or more counts. V usage is TRBV19 and J usage is TRBJ1-4; perhaps TRBD1 as D (5 bases). CDR3 size: 15 residues. The germline V gene encodes CDR1 LNHDA and CDR2 SQIVND (reference sequence). Trimming stripped 6 bases from V and 8 bases from J, with 19 bases between. CDR3 DNA sequence: TGTGCCAGTAGGCCGCGCGGGACGGGCGAGGAAAAACTGTTTTTT. Residues: CASRPRGTGEEKLFF.

This clonotype was observed many times. The V and J genes are TRBV12-3 or TRBV12-4 and TRBJ2-4; D is ambiguous. V was shortened by 5 bases and J by 1 base, with 12 bases between the two germline ends. The CDR3 sequence is 15 residues long. The CDR3 spells CASSLIRGAKNIQYF. The CDR3 coding sequence is TGTGCCAGCAGTCTAATCAGAGGCGCCAAAAACATTCAGTACTTC.

This clonotype was observed many times. The chain links TRBV20-1 to TRBJ1-6, with 8 bases lining up with TRBD1. V shed 6 bases and J 9 bases; nucleotides not matched to a gene: 4. The CDR3 spans 12 residues. In germline, CDR1 is DFQATT, CDR2 SNEGSKA (reference sequence). The CDR3 sequence is CSAVGQGSPLHF. The CDR3 bases are TGCAGTGCCGTCGGACAGGGTTCACCCCTCCACTTT.

This clonotype was recorded many times. The gene calls are TRBV20-1 and TRBJ1-3; TRBD1 is a possible D gene (5 bases). The germline CDR1 and CDR2 sequences are DFQATT and SNEGSKA (reference sequence). V lost 6 bases to trimming and J lost 0 bases, with 15 bases between them. This CDR3 contains 15 residues. CDR3 in amino acids: CSADALDSSGNTIYF. CDR3 DNA sequence: TGCAGTGCGGACGCGTTAGACAGCTCTGGAAACACCATATATTTT.

This clonotype was recorded many times. The chain joins TRBV20-1 to TRBJ2-7; no reliable D call. The germline CDR1 and CDR2 sequences are DFQATT and SNEGSKA (reference sequence). The CDR3 contains 11 residues. V gave up 4 bases and J gave up 6 bases, with 10 bases separating them. The CDR3 loop is CSAMPDSEQYF. The CDR3 DNA sequence: TGCAGTGCTATGCCCGATAGCGAGCAGTACTTC.

This clonotype was counted ten times or more. V is TRBV5-1 and J is TRBJ2-3; a weak D match, TRBD1 (6 bases). Trimming took 7 bases from V and 1 from J, leaving 13 bases between them. Germline CDR1 and CDR2: SGHRS and YFSETQ. The CDR3 loop spans 14 amino acids. CDR3 DNA: TGCGCCAGCTCAAACTCAGGGGGCACAGATACGCAGTATTTT. This codes for CASSNSGGTDTQYF. Supplemented by reference TRBV5-1 and TRBJ2-3, the full variable domain reads KAGVTQTPRYLIKTRGQQVTLSCSPISGHRSVSWYQQTPGQGLQFLFEYFSETQRNKGNFPGRFSGRQFSNSRSEMNVSTLELGDSALYLCASSNSGGTDTQYFGPGTRLTVL.

This clonotype has at least ten counts. The chain carries TRBV5-1 and TRBJ2-2; D may be TRBD2 (6 bases). The CDR3 totals 9 residues. Germline V lookup: CDR1 SGHRS, CDR2 YFSETQ. Trimming stripped 10 bases from V and 10 bases from J, with 8 bases between. The CDR3 DNA sequence: TGCGCCGGCGGGGAGGAGCTGTTTTTT. It codes for CAGGEELFF.

This clonotype was recorded many times. V is TRBV6-5 and J is TRBJ2-1, with a tentative D call TRBD2 (5 bases). This CDR3 is built from 13 residues. Trimming left V 5 bases short and J 3 bases short, with 8 bases between. The V gene's germline CDR1 is MNHEY and CDR2 SVGAGI. The CDR3 nucleotides are TGTGCCAGCAGTAAGAGCGGCTACAATGAGCAGTTCTTC. This encodes CASSKSGYNEQFF.

The table lists this clonotype with many counts. The rearrangement uses TRBV5-1 and TRBJ2-3, with D hard to call. Germline V gene data show CDR1 as SGHRS and CDR2 as YFSETQ. V lost 2 bases and J 5 bases, leaving 3 bases between the germline ends. The CDR3 length is 11 residues. The CDR3 protein is CASSFGDTQYF. Written as DNA, the CDR3 is TGCGCCAGCAGCTTTGGAGATACGCAGTATTTT.

This clonotype has a count of ten or more. The rearrangement links TRBV25-1 to TRBJ1-6; TRBD1 matches 8 bases. Trimming removed 7 bases from V and 7 bases from J; junction bases left unmatched: 9. The CDR3 has 15 amino acids. Germline CDR1 is MGHDK and CDR2 is SYGVNS. The DNA for the CDR3 is TGTGCCAGCAAGGGACAGGCGTCAGTAAATTCACCCCTCCACTTT. Protein product: CASKGQASVNSPLHF.

This clonotype has at least ten counts. The J gene is TRBJ1-2, the V gene TRBV11-2; possible D gene TRBD1, 6 bases. V gave up 4 bases and J gave up 6 bases, with 18 bases separating them. This CDR3 has 15 amino acids. Germline loops: CDR1 SGHAT, CDR2 FQNNGV. CDR3 sequence reads: CASSSRLSGGDGYTF. The CDR3 bases are TGTGCCAGCAGCTCCCGTTTGTCCGGGGGCGATGGCTACACCTTC.

This clonotype was seen a few times. The chain combines TRBV7-2 with TRBJ2-7, with TRBD1 matching 7 bases. Germline V gives CDR1 SGHTA, CDR2 FQGNSA. The junction had 6 bases not matched to a gene; V was cut back by 4 bases and J by 3 bases. This CDR3 spans 14 amino acids. CDR3 sequence reads: CASSSRTGVYEQYF. DNA of the CDR3: TGTGCCAGCAGCTCCAGGACAGGAGTCTACGAGCAGTACTTC. Complete variable domain (other parts from reference TRBV7-2 and TRBJ2-7): GAGVSQSPSNKVTEKGKDVELRCDPISGHTALYWYRQSLGQGLEFLIYFQGNSAPDKSGLPSDRFSAERTGGSVSTLTIQRTQQEDSAVYLCASSSRTGVYEQYFGPGTRLTVT.